One sample yielded the 15 T cell receptor beta chains listed below, sequenced in a study of blood T cell repertoires in COVID-19 (dated by TCRdb to 2018 to 2021). The library came from the immunoSEQ multiplex PCR assay. The source is immuneACCESS, and TCRdb retained only in-frame sequences with V and J called. Part of the clones is not carried over; for the studies checked, unresolved V genes explain less than half of this, and the remainder is unexplained. For this sample there are around 240,000 clones; 70% to 90% appear just once. The biggest ten clones account for 1.5% to 2% of the sample. The specimen was PBMCs or T cells enriched from blood (not recorded which). These receptors all stem from a woman in her fifties or sixties who had recovered from COVID-19.

The chain links TRBV27 to TRBJ2-7; 8 bases match TRBD2. The CDR3 is made up of 14 amino acids. With V trimmed by 4 bases and J by 7 bases, 9 bases remained unmatched. Germline CDR1 and CDR2: MNHEY and SMNVEV (reference sequence). In nucleotides, the CDR3 is TGTGCCAGCAGTTCCGGGACTAGACAACGGGAGCAGTACTTC. Translating gives CASSSGTRQREQYF.

The J gene is TRBJ2-3, the V gene TRBV7-8; 7 bases are shared with TRBD1. CDR3 size: 14 residues. With V trimmed by 5 bases and J by 2 bases, 4 bases remained unmatched. Germline CDR1 reads SGHVS; CDR2 reads FQNEAQ. The CDR3 DNA reads as TGTGCCAGCAGCAGACAGGGTTTCACAGATACGCAGTATTTT. Its protein product is CASSRQGFTDTQYF.

This clone was detected once. The chain is built from TRBV7-9 and TRBJ2-3; 10 bases line up with TRBD2. Looked up from germline, CDR1 is SEHNR and CDR2 is FQNEAQ (reference sequence). Trimming at V came to 9 bases and at J to 6 bases, leaving 15 bases not matched to a gene. The CDR3 has 16 amino acids. The CDR3 here is CASMKREGLFLDTQYF. CDR3 coding DNA: TGTGCCAGTATGAAGCGGGAGGGCCTGTTCTTGGATACGCAGTATTTT.

The chain has TRBV19 and TRBJ2-1; 8 bases align to TRBD2. This CDR3 is 15 amino acids long. The V gene's germline CDR1 is LNHDA and CDR2 SQIVND (reference sequence). Germline trimming cut 3 bases from V and 8 bases from J; bases unmatched to any gene: 9. CDR3 amino acids: CASSITGRALYEQFF. The CDR3 DNA is TGTGCCAGTAGTATTACCGGGAGGGCCCTCTATGAGCAGTTCTTC.

The chain joins TRBV12-5 to TRBJ2-7; weak D call: TRBD1 (6 bases). Germline loops: CDR1 LGHNT, CDR2 FRNRAP. This CDR3 is 14 amino acids long. Trimming shortened V by 0 bases and J by 5 bases, and 11 bases separated the two germline ends. CDR3 DNA sequence: TGTGCTAGTGGTTTGGTCAACAGGGTCAACGAGCAGTACTTC. It yields the protein CASGLVNRVNEQYF.

Note on this clone: One end of the junction is discordant with germline, which a read error may explain. The genes are TRBV2 and TRBJ2-3, with a tentative D call TRBD2 (5 bases). CDR3 length equals 12 residues. Germline V lookup: CDR1 SNHLY, CDR2 FYNNEI. CDR3: CASREGTRKQYF. The CDR3 DNA reads TGTGCCAGCAGGGAAGGCACTAGGAAACAGTATTTT. The full variable domain, in which reference TRBV2 and TRBJ2-3 provide the parts outside the CDR3, is EPEVTQTPSHQVTQMGQEVILRCVPISNHLYFYWYRQILGQKVEFLVSFYNNEISEKSEIFDDQFSVERPDGSNFTLKIRSTKLEDSAMYFCASREGTRKQYFGPGTRLTVL.

This sequence joins TRBV10-2 and TRBJ2-1, with 7 nucleotides matching TRBD2. Trimming took 6 bases from V and 2 from J; bases not matched to a gene: 7. Germline V gene sequence: CDR1 WSHSY, CDR2 SAAADI. The CDR3 sequence is 15 residues long. CDR3 sequence (DNA): TGCGCCAGCAGCAGACTCAGCGGGGCCTACAATGAGCAGTTCTTC. This codes for CASSRLSGAYNEQFF.

V is TRBV3-1 (or the pseudogene TRBV3-2) and J is TRBJ2-7; the match to TRBD1 covers 9 bases. Trimming cost V 4 bases and J 2 bases; bases outside gene matches: 6. Germline values: CDR1 LGHDT, CDR2 YNNKEL (reference sequence). This CDR3 has 15 amino acids. The CDR3: CASSRTGTGPYEQYF. The CDR3 DNA reads TGTGCCAGCAGCCGAACCGGGACAGGGCCCTACGAGCAGTACTTC.

This sequence joins TRBV3-1 (or the pseudogene TRBV3-2) and TRBJ2-1, with 11 bases matching TRBD2. CDR1 is LGHDT, CDR2 YNNKEL, per germline (reference sequence). The CDR3 totals 16 residues. The J segment lost 7 bases and the V segment lost 4 bases, leaving 9 bases of the junction unmatched. The CDR3 spells CASSRARLAGRNEQFF. The CDR3 bases are TGTGCCAGCAGCCGGGCCCGACTAGCGGGAAGGAATGAGCAGTTCTTC.

The genes are TRBV14 and TRBJ2-5; D may be TRBD2 (6 bases). Germline lookup yields CDR1 SGHDN and CDR2 FVKESK. Between the trimmed V and J ends, which lost 2 bases and 0 bases, there was a span of 10 bases. The CDR3 contains 15 residues. The CDR3 reads CASSQLAWYQETQYF. The CDR3 DNA follows: TGTGCCAGCAGCCAACTAGCGTGGTACCAAGAGACCCAGTACTTC.

The rearrangement uses TRBV5-4 and TRBJ1-4; D is undetermined. Germline V gene sequence: CDR1 SGHNT, CDR2 YYREEE (reference sequence). Trimming took off 0 bases at V and 4 bases at J, with 10 bases between the two ends. CDR3 length equals 15 residues. In DNA, the CDR3 is TGTGCCAGCAGCTTGGGTGGGGAGGGTAATGAAAAACTGTTTTTT. It specifies CASSLGGEGNEKLFF.

This rearrangement joins TRBV2 to TRBJ2-7; the D gene is possibly TRBD1 (6 bases). From germline, CDR1 is SNHLY and CDR2 FYNNEI. The CDR3 has 12 residues. V was pared by 7 bases and J by 3 bases, with 10 bases between. The CDR3 sequence: CASNAGDYEQYF. The CDR3 DNA sequence: TGTGCCAGCAATGCAGGGGACTACGAGCAGTACTTC.

The genes are TRBV5-1 and TRBJ2-3; 8 nucleotides match TRBD1. Germline V gene lookup returns CDR1 SGHRS and CDR2 YFSETQ. The CDR3 spans 17 residues. With 0 bases clipped from V and 0 bases from J, the junction kept 6 bases outside the gene matches. The CDR3 sequence is CASSLGAGGPSTDTQYF. The DNA of the CDR3 is TGCGCCAGCAGCTTGGGCGCAGGGGGCCCTAGCACAGATACGCAGTATTTT.

The chain links TRBV5-1 to TRBJ2-1, with 7 nucleotides matching TRBD1. CDR3 length equals 11 residues. The germline V gene encodes CDR1 SGHRS and CDR2 YFSETQ. The V gene end was trimmed by 9 bases and the J gene end by 9 bases; junction bases not matched to a gene: 6. The CDR3 reads CATRQGGEQFF. The CDR3 DNA reads as TGCGCCACCAGACAGGGCGGTGAGCAGTTCTTC.

This clone showed up just a few times. This sequence joins TRBV11-2 and TRBJ1-5, with D hard to call. There are 13 residues in the CDR3. Trimming left V 0 bases short and J 7 bases short, with 7 bases between. Per the germline V gene, CDR1 is SGHAT and CDR2 is FQNNGV. Here the CDR3 reads CASSLDRRQPQHF. The CDR3 nucleotides read TGTGCCAGCAGCTTAGATCGTAGACAGCCCCAGCATTTT.